This TCR beta chain was documented in a study of T cells in Graves' hyperthyroidism and ophthalmopathy. Findings and limits, study-wide: Blood shared most expanded thyroid clonotypes above 0.001.

A lack of ophthalmopathy progression within 18 months defined stable Graves' hyperthyroidism. Uncontrolled infection, other autoimmune disease, pregnancy or lactation excluded patients. This clonotype came up many times. As yet, its antigen is unknown. RNA transcripts yielded amplified TCR beta CDR3 regions. A set of HTBI primers served as the primers for a first-round RT-PCR of the TCR CDR3. TCRdb ran MiXCR on the multiplex PCR reads and lists one entry per CDR3 protein. The data contain about 400,000 distinct CDR3 sequences, about 15% of them seen just once; the ten biggest clones take up 30% to 35%. This CDR3 spans 12 amino acids. V shed 6 bases and J shed 0 bases, with 5 bases lying between them. CDR1 and CDR2 from the germline V gene are KGHSH and LQKENI.

This TCR derives from a young woman with Graves' hyperthyroidism. Sequences were obtained from blood. V and J are TRBV18 and TRBJ2-5, with unresolved D. CDR3 residues: CASSRNQETQYF. In DNA form, the CDR3 reads TGTGCCAGCTCGAGAAACCAAGAGACCCAGTACTTC.